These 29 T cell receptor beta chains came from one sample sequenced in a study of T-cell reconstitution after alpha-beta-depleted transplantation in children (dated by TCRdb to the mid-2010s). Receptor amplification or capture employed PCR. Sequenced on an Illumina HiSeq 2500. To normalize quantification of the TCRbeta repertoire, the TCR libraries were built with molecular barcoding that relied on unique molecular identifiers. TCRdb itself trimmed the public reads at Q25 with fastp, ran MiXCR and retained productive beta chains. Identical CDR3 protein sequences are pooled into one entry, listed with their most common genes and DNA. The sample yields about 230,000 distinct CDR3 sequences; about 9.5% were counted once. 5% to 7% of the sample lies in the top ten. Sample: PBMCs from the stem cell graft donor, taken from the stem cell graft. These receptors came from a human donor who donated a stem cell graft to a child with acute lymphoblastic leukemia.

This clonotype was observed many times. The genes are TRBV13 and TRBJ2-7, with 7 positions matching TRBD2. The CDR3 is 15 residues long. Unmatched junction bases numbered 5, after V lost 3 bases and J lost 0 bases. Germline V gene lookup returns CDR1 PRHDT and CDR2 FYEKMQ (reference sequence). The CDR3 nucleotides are TGTGCCAGCAGCTTCACGGGGGGTAACTCCTACGAGCAGTACTTC. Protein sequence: CASSFTGGNSYEQYF.

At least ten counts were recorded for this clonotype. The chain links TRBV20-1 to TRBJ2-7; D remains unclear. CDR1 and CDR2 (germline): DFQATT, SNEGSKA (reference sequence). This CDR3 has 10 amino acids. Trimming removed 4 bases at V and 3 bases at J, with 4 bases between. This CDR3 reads CSANYYEQYF. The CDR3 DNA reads TGCAGTGCTAACTACTACGAGCAGTACTTC.

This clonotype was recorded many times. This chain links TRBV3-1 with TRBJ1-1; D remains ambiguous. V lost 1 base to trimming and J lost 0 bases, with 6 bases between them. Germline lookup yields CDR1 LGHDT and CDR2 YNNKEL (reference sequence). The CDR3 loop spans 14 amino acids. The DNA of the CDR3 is TGTGCCAGCAGCCAAGCAGGACTGAACACTGAAGCTTTCTTT. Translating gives CASSQAGLNTEAFF.

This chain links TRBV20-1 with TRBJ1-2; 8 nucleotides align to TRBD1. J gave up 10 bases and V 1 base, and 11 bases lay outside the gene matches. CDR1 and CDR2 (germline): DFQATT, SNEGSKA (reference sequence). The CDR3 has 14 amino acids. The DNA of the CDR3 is TGCAGTGCTAGAGCACAGGGGGGAAGGAAGGACTACACCTTC. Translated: CSARAQGGRKDYTF.

The CDR3 region is CASSRVGQGSSYEQYF. For the CDR3, the DNA is TGCGCCAGCAGCCGCGTGGGGCAGGGGAGCTCCTACGAGCAGTACTTC. The rearrangement joins TRBV5-1 to TRBJ2-7; the D gene is possibly TRBD1 (6 bases). Germline CDR1 SGHRS, CDR2 YFSETQ. The CDR3 length is 16 residues. Trimming stripped 4 bases from V and 0 bases from J, with 17 bases between.

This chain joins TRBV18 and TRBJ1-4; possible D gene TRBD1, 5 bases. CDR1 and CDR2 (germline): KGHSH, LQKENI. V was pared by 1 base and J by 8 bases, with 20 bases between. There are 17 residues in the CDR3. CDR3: CASSPRSGTGVNEKLFF. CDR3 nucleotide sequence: TGTGCCAGCTCACCACGGTCCGGGACCGGGGTCAACGAAAAACTGTTTTTT. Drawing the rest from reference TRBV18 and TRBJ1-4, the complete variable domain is NAGVMQNPRHLVRRRGQEARLRCSPMKGHSHVYWYRQLPEEGLKFMVYLQKENIIDESGMPKERFSAEFPKEGPSILRIQQVVRGDSAAYFCASSPRSGTGVNEKLFFGSGTQLSVL.

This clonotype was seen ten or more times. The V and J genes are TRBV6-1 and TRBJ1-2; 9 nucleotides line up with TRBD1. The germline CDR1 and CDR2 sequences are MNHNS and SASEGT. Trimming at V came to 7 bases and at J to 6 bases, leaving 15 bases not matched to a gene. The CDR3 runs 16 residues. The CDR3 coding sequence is TGTGCCAGCACTCCGGGACAGGGTGGCGTTACTCATGGCTACACCTTC. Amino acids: CASTPGQGGVTHGYTF.

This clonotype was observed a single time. In DNA form, the CDR3 reads TGTGCCAGCTCACCAAGCGTGGCAGGGGACGAGCAGTACTTC. Its protein is CASSPSVAGDEQYF. The gene calls are TRBV18 and TRBJ2-7, with D perhaps TRBD1 (6 bases). V was cut by 2 bases and J by 5 bases, with 13 bases left in between. This CDR3 has 14 residues. In germline, CDR1 is KGHSH, CDR2 LQKENI.

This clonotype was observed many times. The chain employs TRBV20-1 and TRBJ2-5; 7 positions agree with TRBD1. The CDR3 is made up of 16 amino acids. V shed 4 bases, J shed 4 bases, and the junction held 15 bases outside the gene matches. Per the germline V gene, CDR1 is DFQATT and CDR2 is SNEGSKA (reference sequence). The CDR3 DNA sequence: TGCAGTGCTAACCGGGACAGCTCCCTTTCGGGAGAGACCCAGTACTTC. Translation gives CSANRDSSLSGETQYF.

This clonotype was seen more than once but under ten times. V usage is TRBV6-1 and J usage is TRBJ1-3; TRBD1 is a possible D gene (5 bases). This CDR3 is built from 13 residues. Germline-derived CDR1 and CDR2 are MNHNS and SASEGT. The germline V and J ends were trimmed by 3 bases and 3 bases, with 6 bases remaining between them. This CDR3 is CASSDRDGNTIYF. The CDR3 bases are TGTGCCAGCAGTGACAGGGATGGAAACACCATATATTTT.

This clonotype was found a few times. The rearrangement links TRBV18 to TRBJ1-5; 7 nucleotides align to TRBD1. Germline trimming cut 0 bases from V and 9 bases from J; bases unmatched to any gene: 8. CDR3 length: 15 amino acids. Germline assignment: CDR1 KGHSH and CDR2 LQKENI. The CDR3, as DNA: TGTGCCAGCTCACCACCCGGGACAGAGCGTCCGCCCCAGCATTTT. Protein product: CASSPPGTERPPQHF.

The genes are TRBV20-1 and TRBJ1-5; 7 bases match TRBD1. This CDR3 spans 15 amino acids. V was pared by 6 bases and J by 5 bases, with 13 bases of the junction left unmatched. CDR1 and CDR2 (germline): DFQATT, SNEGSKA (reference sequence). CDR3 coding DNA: TGCAGTGCCGTCCCACGGACAGGACGAGATCAGCCCCAGCATTTT. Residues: CSAVPRTGRDQPQHF.

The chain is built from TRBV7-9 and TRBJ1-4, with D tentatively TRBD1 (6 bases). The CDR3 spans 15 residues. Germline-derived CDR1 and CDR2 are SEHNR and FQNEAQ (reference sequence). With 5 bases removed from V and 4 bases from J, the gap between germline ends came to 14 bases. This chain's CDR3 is CASSPRTERNEKLFF. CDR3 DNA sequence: TGTGCCAGCAGCCCTCGGACAGAACGTAATGAAAAACTGTTTTTT.

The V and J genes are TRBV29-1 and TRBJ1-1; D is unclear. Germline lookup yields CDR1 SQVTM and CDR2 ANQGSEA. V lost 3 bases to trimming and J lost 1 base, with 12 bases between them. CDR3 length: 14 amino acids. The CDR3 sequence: CSVELRQSNTEAFF. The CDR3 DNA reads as TGCAGCGTTGAGTTAAGGCAGTCGAACACTGAAGCTTTCTTT. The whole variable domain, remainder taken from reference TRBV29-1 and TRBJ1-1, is SAVISQKPSRDICQRGTSLTIQCQVDSQVTMMFWYRQQPGQSLTLIATANQGSEATYESGFVIDKFPISRPNLTFSTLTVSNMSPEDSSIYLCSVELRQSNTEAFFGQGTRLTVV.

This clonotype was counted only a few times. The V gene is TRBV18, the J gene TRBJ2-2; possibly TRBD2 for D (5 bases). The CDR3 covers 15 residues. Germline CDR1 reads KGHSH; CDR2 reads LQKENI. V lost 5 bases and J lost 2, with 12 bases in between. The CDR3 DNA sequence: TGTGCCAGCTCAACGGGGATCGTCAACACCGGGGAGCTGTTTTTT. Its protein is CASSTGIVNTGELFF.

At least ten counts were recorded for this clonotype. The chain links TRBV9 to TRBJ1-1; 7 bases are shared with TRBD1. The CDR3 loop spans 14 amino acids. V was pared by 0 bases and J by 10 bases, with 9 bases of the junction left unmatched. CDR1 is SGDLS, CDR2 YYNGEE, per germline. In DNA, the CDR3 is TGTGCCAGCAGCGTAGACAACAGGGGTCGGGCAGCTTTCTTT. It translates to CASSVDNRGRAAFF.

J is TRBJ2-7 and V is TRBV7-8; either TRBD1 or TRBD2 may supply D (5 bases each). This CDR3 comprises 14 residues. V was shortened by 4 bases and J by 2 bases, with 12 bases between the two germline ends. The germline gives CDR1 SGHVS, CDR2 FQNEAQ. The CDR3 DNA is TGTGCCAGCAGCTCGGACCGGGGCGCCTACGAGCAGTACTTC. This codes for CASSSDRGAYEQYF.

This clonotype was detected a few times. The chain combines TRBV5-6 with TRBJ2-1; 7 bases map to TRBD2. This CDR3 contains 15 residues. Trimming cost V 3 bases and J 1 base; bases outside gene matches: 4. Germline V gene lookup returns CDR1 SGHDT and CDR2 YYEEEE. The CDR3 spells CASSYQRGSYNEQFF. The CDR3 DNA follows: TGTGCCAGCAGCTACCAGCGGGGATCCTACAATGAGCAGTTCTTC.

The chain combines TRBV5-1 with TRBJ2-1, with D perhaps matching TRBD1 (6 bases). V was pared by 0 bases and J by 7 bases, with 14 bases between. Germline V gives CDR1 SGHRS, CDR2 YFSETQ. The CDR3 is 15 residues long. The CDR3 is CASSLDRRGVNEQFF. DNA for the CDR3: TGCGCCAGCAGCTTGGATCGCAGGGGTGTTAATGAGCAGTTCTTC. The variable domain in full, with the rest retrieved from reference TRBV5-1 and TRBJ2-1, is KAGVTQTPRYLIKTRGQQVTLSCSPISGHRSVSWYQQTPGQGLQFLFEYFSETQRNKGNFPGRFSGRQFSNSRSEMNVSTLELGDSALYLCASSLDRRGVNEQFFGPGTRLTVL.

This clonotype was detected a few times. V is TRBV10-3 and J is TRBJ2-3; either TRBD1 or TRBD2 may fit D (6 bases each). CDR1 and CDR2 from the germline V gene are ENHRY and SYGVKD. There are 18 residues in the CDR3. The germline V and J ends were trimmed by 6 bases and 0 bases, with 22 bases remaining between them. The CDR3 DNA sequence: TGTGCCATCAGCCACTCTGTACTCTCGGGGGCTAGCACAGATACGCAGTATTTT. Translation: CAISHSVLSGASTDTQYF.

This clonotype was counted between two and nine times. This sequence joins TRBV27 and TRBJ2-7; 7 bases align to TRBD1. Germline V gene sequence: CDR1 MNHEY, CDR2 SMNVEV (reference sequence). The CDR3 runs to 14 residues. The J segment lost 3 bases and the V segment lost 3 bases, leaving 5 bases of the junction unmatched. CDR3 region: CASSLDGTDYEQYF. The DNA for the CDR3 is TGTGCCAGCAGTTTGGACGGGACAGACTACGAGCAGTACTTC.

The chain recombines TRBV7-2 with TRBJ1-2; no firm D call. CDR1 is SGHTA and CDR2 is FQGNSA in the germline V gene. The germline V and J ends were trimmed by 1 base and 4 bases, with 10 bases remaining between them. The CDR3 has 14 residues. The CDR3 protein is CASSLGGRVYGYTF. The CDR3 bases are TGTGCCAGCAGCTTAGGCGGGAGGGTCTATGGCTACACCTTC.

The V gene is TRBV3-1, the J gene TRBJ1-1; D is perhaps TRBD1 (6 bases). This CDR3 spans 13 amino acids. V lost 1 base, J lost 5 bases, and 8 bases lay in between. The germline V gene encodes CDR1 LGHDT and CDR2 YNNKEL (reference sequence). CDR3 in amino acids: CASSQGTGTEAFF. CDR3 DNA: TGTGCCAGCAGCCAAGGAACAGGGACTGAAGCTTTCTTT.

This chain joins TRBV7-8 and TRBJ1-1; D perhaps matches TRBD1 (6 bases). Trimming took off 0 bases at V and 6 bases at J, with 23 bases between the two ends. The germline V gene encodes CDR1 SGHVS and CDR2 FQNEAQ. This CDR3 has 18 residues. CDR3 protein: CASSLADWTALGVAEAFF. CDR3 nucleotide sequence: TGTGCCAGCAGCTTAGCGGACTGGACAGCCCTCGGAGTGGCTGAAGCTTTCTTT.

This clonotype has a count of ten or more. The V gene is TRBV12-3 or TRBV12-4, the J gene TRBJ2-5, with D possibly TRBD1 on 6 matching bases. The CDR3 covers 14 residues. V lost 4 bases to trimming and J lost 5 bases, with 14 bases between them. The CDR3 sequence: CASSSDRTRETQYF. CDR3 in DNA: TGTGCCAGCAGTTCAGACAGGACCCGGGAGACCCAGTACTTC.

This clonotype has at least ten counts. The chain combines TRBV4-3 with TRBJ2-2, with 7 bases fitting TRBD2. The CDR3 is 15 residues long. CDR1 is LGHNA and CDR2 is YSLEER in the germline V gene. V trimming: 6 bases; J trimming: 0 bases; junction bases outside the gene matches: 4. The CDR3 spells CASSLSGANTGELFF. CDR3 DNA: TGCGCCAGCAGTCTAAGCGGGGCGAACACCGGGGAGCTGTTTTTT.

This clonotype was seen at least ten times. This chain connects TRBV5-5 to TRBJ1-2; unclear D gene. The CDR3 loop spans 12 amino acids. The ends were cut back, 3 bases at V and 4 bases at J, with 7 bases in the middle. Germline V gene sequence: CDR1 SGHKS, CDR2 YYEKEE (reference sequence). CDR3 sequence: CASSSQGYGYTF. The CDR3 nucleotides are TGTGCCAGCAGCTCCCAAGGCTATGGCTACACCTTC.

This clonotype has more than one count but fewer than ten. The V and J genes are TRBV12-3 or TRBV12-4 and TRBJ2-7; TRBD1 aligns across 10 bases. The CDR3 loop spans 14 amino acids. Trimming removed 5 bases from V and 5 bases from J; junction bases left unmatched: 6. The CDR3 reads CASSPGQGTHEQYF. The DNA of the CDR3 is TGTGCCAGCAGTCCGGGACAGGGGACACACGAGCAGTACTTC.

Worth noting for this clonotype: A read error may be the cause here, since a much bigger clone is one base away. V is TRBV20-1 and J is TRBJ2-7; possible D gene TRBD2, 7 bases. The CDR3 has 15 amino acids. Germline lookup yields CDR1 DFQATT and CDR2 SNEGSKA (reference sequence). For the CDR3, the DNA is TGCTGTGCTAGTCTGCCAGCGGGGACAATACGGGAGCAGTACTTC. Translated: CCASLPAGTIREQYF.